The rows below give T cell receptor beta chains drawn from one sample of a study of blood T cell repertoires in COVID-19. The table came from immunoSEQ multiplex PCR; TCRdb's copy has only in-frame clones and leaves some out. The sample gives 300,000 or so clones, 90% of which show up once; approximately 4% is in the top ten. The sequenced sample consisted of peripheral blood. The source of these receptors is a woman aged 40-49 years with acute or convalescent COVID-19. Both conserved end residues are part of each CDR3. D genes are given only for firm matches. A row's size may be missing; if present it is once, few, many or a size class.

d_gene	abundance	j_gene	v_gene	CDR3nt	CDR3aa
TRBD1	.	TRBJ2-4	TRBV25-1	TGTGCCAGCAGCCCCGGGGCAGGGGGTGCCAAAAACATTCAGTACTTC	CASSPGAGGAKNIQYF
.	.	TRBJ2-1	TRBV13	TGTGCCAGCAGTGGGGGGGCCCGCTACAATGAGCAGTTCTTC	CASSGGARYNEQFF
.	.	TRBJ1-3	TRBV9	TGTGCCAGCAGCGTAGAGGGGCAGACTGGAAACACCATATATTTT	CASSVEGQTGNTIYF
TRBD1	.	TRBJ2-3	TRBV6-5	TGTGCCAGCAAAAGGGACAGGTCCACAGATACGCAGTATTTT	CASKRDRSTDTQYF
TRBD1	.	TRBJ1-2	TRBV6-5	TGTGCCAGCATACCCGGGACAGACTATGGCTACACCTTC	CASIPGTDYGYTF
.	few	TRBJ1-6	TRBV12-5	TGTGCTAGTGGTAACGGACACTATAATTCACCCCTCCACTTT	CASGNGHYNSPLHF
.	.	TRBJ2-1	TRBV9	TGTGCCAGCAGCGTCACTACTGATTCCAATGAGCAGTTCTTC	CASSVTTDSNEQFF
TRBD1	.	TRBJ1-2	TRBV3-1/TRBV3-2	TGTGCCAGCAGGACCAGTGGACAGGGACCTGTTGGCTACACCTTC	CASRTSGQGPVGYTF
TRBD1	.	TRBJ1-1	TRBV28	TGTGCCAGCCTGGGACAGCCAAACTTGGGAGCTTTCTTT	CASLGQPNLGAFF
TRBD1	.	TRBJ2-1	TRBV19	TGTGCCAGTAGTATAACCGGACAGGGTATCAATGAGCAGTTCTTC	CASSITGQGINEQFF
TRBD1	.	TRBJ1-2	TRBV18	TGTGCCAGCTCATTGGACAGGGACTATGGCTACACCTTC	CASSLDRDYGYTF
.	.	TRBJ1-1	TRBV12-5	TGTGCTAGTGGTTTAGGGGGGGCAGAGGCTTTCTTT	CASGLGGAEAFF
TRBD1	.	TRBJ1-1	TRBV11-2	TGTGCCAGCAGCTTAGGGGGGTCAGGGGGTAGAGACACTGAAGCTTTCTTT	CASSLGGSGGRDTEAFF
TRBD2	.	TRBJ2-2	TRBV4-1	TGCGCCAGCAGCCCCTACGGACTAGCGGGAACCGGGGAGCTGTTTTTT	CASSPYGLAGTGELFF
TRBD1	.	TRBJ1-4	TRBV5-6	TGTGCCAGCAGCTACGGGACAGGGGCAACTAATGAAAAACTGTTTTTT	CASSYGTGATNEKLFF
.	.	TRBJ2-3	TRBV7-3	TGTGCCAGCAGCTTAACGATCCAGACAGATACGCAGTATTTT	CASSLTIQTDTQYF
TRBD1	.	TRBJ1-5	TRBV27	TGTGCCAGCAGTTTATTTGGGCAGGGGGCCATTGCGTATCAGCCCCAGCATTTT	CASSLFGQGAIAYQPQHF
TRBD2	.	TRBJ2-6	TRBV27	TGTGCCAGCAGTTTAGACCGGGGGGTTCCTGGGGCCAACGTCCTGACTTTC	CASSLDRGVPGANVLTF
TRBD2	.	TRBJ2-2	TRBV27	TGTGCCAGCAGTCGGGGGGGCCCCGGGGAGCTGTTTTTT	CASSRGGPGELFF
TRBD1	.	TRBJ1-2	TRBV9	TGTGCCAGCAGCGGCGTCCGGACAGGGGGCTTCGACTATGGCTACACCTTC	CASSGVRTGGFDYGYTF
.	.	TRBJ1-2	TRBV5-1	TGCGCCAGCAGCCCTGACAGGCTCTATGGCTACACCTTC	CASSPDRLYGYTF
TRBD1	.	TRBJ2-1	TRBV3-1/TRBV3-2	TGTGCCATCAAGTCTACAGGGGAGAATGAGCAGTTCTTC	CAIKSTGENEQFF
.	.	TRBJ2-2	TRBV7-3	TGTGCCAGCAGCTTACCGGGGAGGACCGGGGAGCTGTTTTTT	CASSLPGRTGELFF
.	.	TRBJ1-2	TRBV7-9	TGTGCCAGCAGCTTAGTGACAGTTGCTAACTATGGCTACACCTTC	CASSLVTVANYGYTF
.	.	TRBJ1-1	TRBV19	TGTGCCAGTTCCCCCAGGCAGGGTAACACTGAAGCTTTCTTT	CASSPRQGNTEAFF
TRBD1	once	TRBJ1-2	TRBV18	TGTGCCAGCTCACCTAGACAGGGCATGGATGGCTACACCTTC	CASSPRQGMDGYTF
TRBD1	.	TRBJ1-1	TRBV7-9	TGTGCCAGCAGCCCCCGGGACAGGGGGCACACTGAAGCTTTCTTT	CASSPRDRGHTEAFF
.	.	TRBJ2-2	TRBV5-4	TGTGCCAGCAGTGGTAACCCCACTAGCCGGGAGCTGTTTTTT	CASSGNPTSRELFF
TRBD1	.	TRBJ1-3	TRBV29-1	TGCAGCGTTGAAGAGGGGACAGTCCGCGGAAACACCATATATTTT	CSVEEGTVRGNTIYF
.	.	TRBJ2-2	TRBV6-5	TGTGCCAGCAGTCCCCGGACAGCGAACACCGGGGAGCTGTTTTTT	CASSPRTANTGELFF
.	.	TRBJ1-1	TRBV3-1/TRBV3-2	TGTGCCAGCAGCCAACCCGGACAGAACACTGAAGCTTTCTTT	CASSQPGQNTEAFF
TRBD2	.	TRBJ2-2	TRBV6-5	TGTGCCAGCAGTCGAGGCGCGGGGGGTGCCGGGGAGCTGTTTTTT	CASSRGAGGAGELFF
.	.	TRBJ1-2	TRBV5-5	TGTGCCAGCAGCTTGGATTGGGGGCCGAGGGGTGATGATGGCTACACCTTC	CASSLDWGPRGDDGYTF
.	.	TRBJ1-1	TRBV20-1	TGCAGTGCTAGTAGGGGCCCCGGGAACACTGAAGCTTTCTTT	CSASRGPGNTEAFF
.	.	TRBJ2-2	TRBV14	TGTGCCAGCAGCCACCCCGGACTTTCCGCTAGGGAGCTGTTTTTT	CASSHPGLSARELFF
TRBD1	once	TRBJ1-2	TRBV10-3	TGTGCCATCAAAGGTACCGAGGGGGCCGGCTACACCTTC	CAIKGTEGAGYTF
TRBD2	.	TRBJ2-3	TRBV2	TGTGCCAGCACATGGGGGCGGGGGGTCACAGATACGCAGTATTTT	CASTWGRGVTDTQYF
.	.	TRBJ1-4	TRBV7-9	TGTGCCAGCAGTTTCCCATCCGGGAACGGAGGAGAAAAACTGTTTTTT	CASSFPSGNGGEKLFF
.	.	TRBJ2-1	TRBV2	TGTGCCAGCAGTTCATTAGCGTACAATGAGCAGTTCTTC	CASSSLAYNEQFF
TRBD2	.	TRBJ2-5	TRBV27	TGTGCCAGCAGTCGGAGACTAGCGGGAAGATTGTACCAAGAGACCCAGTACTTC	CASSRRLAGRLYQETQYF